Detailed here is one T cell receptor (beta chain). Its antigen is unknown. Nothing much larger sits one base from this clone, and base qualities are not available. The receptor library was made with 5' RACE. Sequenced using an Illumina HiSeq 2000. Template switching introduced a universal primer binding site; the final cDNA contained a unique molecular identifier, enabling accurate counting of TCR cDNA molecules. Specific primers in the conserved constant-segment region were used to synthesize first-strand cDNA for the TCR alpha and beta chains. To control for contamination, every cDNA library was double barcoded, receiving both a SMART-Mk sample barcode and Illumina barcodes. TruSeq adapter sequences, together with Illumina sample barcodes, were added in two successive PCR steps. TCR alpha and beta cDNA libraries were sequenced on the Illumina HiSeq platform with custom primers. On the study's bioinformatics: Raw reads were processed with MiGEC to extract unique molecular identifiers, and MiXCR was used to determine CDR3 positions. For each individual, recombination models were inferred using an EM algorithm with the repgenHMM and IGoR tools. The tcR package in R was used for shared clonotype analysis, with sharing normalized by the product of cloneset sizes. Out-of-frame nonproductive sequences were analyzed to study raw recombination free of thymic and clonal selection effects. TCRdb itself trimmed the public reads at Q25 with fastp, ran MiXCR and retained productive beta chains. CDR3 protein duplicates are merged, each entry listing the most common genes and DNA. TCRdb, rather than the study authors, made the V and J calls. The sample includes fewer than 350,000 distinct CDR3 sequences, with 6.5% to 9.5% observed a single time. Of the sample, over 2% falls within the top ten clones.

All donors were healthy Caucasians. Three pairs of female monozygotic twins, all aged about 18 to 29 years, were included in the twin cohort. Miltenyi CD45RO+ enrichment and human naive T-cell isolation kits were used to isolate memory (CD45RO+) and naive T cells from PBMC. This specimen belongs to a study of identical twins (dated by TCRdb to the mid-2010s). Study-wide context: TCR alpha and beta repertoires from monozygotic twins, unrelated adults of various ages and cord blood were deep-sequenced to test whether fetal clonotypes persist. To rule out contamination, the twin experiments were replicated at different times with different library preparation protocols. General study outcomes and caveats: Zero-insertion analyses could be partly confounded by invariant T cells such as MAIT and iNKT, though diverse VJ usage argued against such confounding for most clonotypes. Recombination models systematically underestimated out-of-frame TCR alpha sharing in monozygotic twins but agreed with sharing between unrelated individuals. Because the same donors could not be followed over many years, conclusions were based on cross-sectional statistical analysis. Out-of-frame TCR alpha sequences shared between twins showed an excess of low generation-probability sequences compared with coincidental sharing between unrelated individuals. Abundant cord blood beta clonotypes carried fewer insertions; young adult naive repertoires showed a weaker similar trend, while memory repertoires showed none. Excess twin sharing in beta out-of-frame sequences was weaker because fewer shared sequences lowered the signal-to-noise ratio.

The CDR3 covers 17 residues, taking in both the cysteine and the phenylalanine. The entry retains the CDR3 DNA only, 51 bases that are in frame from base 1. The germline V gene (reference sequence) supplies CDR1 SEHNR and CDR2 FQNEAQ. From V the trimming removes 4 bases and from J it removes 9 bases, while the gene matches leave 15 bases of the junction unaccounted for. These data were also filed under a second study, of yellow fever vaccine responses in identical twins. The second study also describes: The T cell response to vaccination in identical twins was reported by the authors to appear partly convergent and partly personalized. In the study, vaccine-responding T cell clones were precisely tracked in identical twins.

The TCR sequence derives from a woman aged 18-29 years in good health. Here the chain combines TRBV7-9 and TRBJ2-1; TRBD2 aligns with 10 central bases. What was sequenced was memory (CD45RO+) T cells sorted from blood. This sample's cell subset or site label indicates: CD45RO+ enriched T cells. The DNA is as follows: TGTGCCAGCAGCTCCTTCACTCCTAGCGGGGGACGGGGTGAGCAGTTCTTC. Its translation is CASSSFTPSGGRGEQFF.